The 22 T cell receptor beta chains below come from one sample, sequenced in a study of identifying expanded T cells in peripheral blood (dated by TCRdb to between 2018 and 2020). The library was built by means of the immunoSEQ multiplex PCR assay. TCRdb limited this immuneACCESS table to in-frame rearrangements with V and J called. A share of clones is missing; checked studies link under half to unresolved V genes, and the rest is unexplained. This sample lists 100,000 or so clones; around 88% were detected once. About 15% of the sample is held by the ten biggest clonotypes. The material sequenced was blood. Receptor source: a person aged 18 to 75 in good health.

The rearrangement joins TRBV9 to TRBJ2-7; no reliable D call. Trimming stripped 0 bases from V and 0 bases from J, with 7 bases between. CDR1 is SGDLS, CDR2 YYNGEE, per germline. The CDR3 is 14 amino acids. The CDR3 DNA follows: TGTGCCAGCAGCGTAGGCTCCGGCTCCTACGAGCAGTACTTC. Its protein product is CASSVGSGSYEQYF.

J is TRBJ1-4 and V is TRBV7-9, with 8 bases lining up with TRBD1. V trimming: 4 bases; J trimming: 8 bases; junction bases outside the gene matches: 9. Per the germline V gene, CDR1 is SEHNR and CDR2 is FQNEAQ (reference sequence). This CDR3 is built from 15 residues. The CDR3 region is CASSSRQGTGEKLFF. DNA of the CDR3: TGTGCCAGCAGCTCTCGACAGGGGACGGGAGAAAAACTGTTTTTT.

The chain employs TRBV7-2 and TRBJ2-1; D is ambiguous. CDR3 length equals 12 residues. Between the trimmed V and J ends, which lost 0 bases and 6 bases, there was a span of 3 bases. CDR1 and CDR2 from the germline V gene are SGHTA and FQGNSA. The CDR3 is CASSLASNEQFF. DNA for the CDR3: TGTGCCAGCAGCTTAGCCAGCAATGAGCAGTTCTTC. Drawing the rest from reference TRBV7-2 and TRBJ2-1, the complete variable domain is GAGVSQSPSNKVTEKGKDVELRCDPISGHTALYWYRQSLGQGLEFLIYFQGNSAPDKSGLPSDRFSAERTGGSVSTLTIQRTQQEDSAVYLCASSLASNEQFFGPGTRLTVL.

As concerns this clone: The sample contains more than one DNA sequence encoding this CDR3. The chain employs TRBV7-9 and TRBJ2-7; no definite D call. Germline CDR1 is SEHNR and CDR2 is FQNEAQ (reference sequence). Deletions cut 1 base from V and 2 bases from J, with 3 bases between. The CDR3 sequence is 12 residues long. The CDR3 DNA reads as TGTGCCAGCAGCTTAGTGCCCTACGAGCAGTACTTC. Protein sequence: CASSLVPYEQYF.

The chain carries TRBV27 and TRBJ1-4; unclear D gene. Trimming stripped 1 base from V and 0 bases from J, with 9 bases between. CDR1 is MNHEY and CDR2 is SMNVEV in the germline V gene (reference sequence). The CDR3 spans 16 residues. The CDR3 reads CASSLCTETTNEKLFF. CDR3 nucleotide sequence: TGTGCCAGCAGTTTATGTACCGAAACAACTAATGAAAAACTGTTTTTT.

The chain recombines TRBV14 with TRBJ2-1; weak D call: TRBD1 (5 bases). The CDR3 is made up of 14 amino acids. Per the germline V gene, CDR1 is SGHDN and CDR2 is FVKESK. The germline V and J ends were trimmed by 1 base and 3 bases, with 7 bases remaining between them. CDR3 DNA sequence: TGTGCCAGCAGCCAAGGGGGCTACTACAATGAGCAGTTCTTC. Its translation: CASSQGGYYNEQFF.

The chain joins TRBV27 to TRBJ1-6, with D unclear. This CDR3 region has 15 residues. V shed 5 bases and J shed 0 bases, with 8 bases lying between them. Germline V CDR1 and CDR2: MNHEY, SMNVEV (reference sequence). CDR3 in amino acids: CASSIGSSYNSPLHF. The CDR3 DNA is TGTGCCAGCAGTATAGGGAGCTCCTATAATTCACCCCTCCACTTT.

The chain combines TRBV6-5 with TRBJ1-2; 7 bases align to TRBD1. The junction had 11 bases not matched to a gene; V was cut back by 5 bases and J by 8 bases. Germline CDR1 MNHEY, CDR2 SVGAGI. This CDR3 is 14 amino acids long. This chain's CDR3 is CASSRLQGYEGYTF. CDR3 in DNA: TGTGCCAGCAGTAGGCTACAGGGGTATGAGGGCTACACCTTC.

This sequence joins TRBV6-5 and TRBJ1-1, with TRBD1 identical over 7 bases. The V segment lost 4 bases and the J segment 5 bases; nucleotides outside the gene matches: 4. The CDR3 has 13 residues. CDR1 is MNHEY, CDR2 SVGAGI, per germline. CDR3 sequence reads: CASSFDRATEAFF. The CDR3 DNA follows: TGTGCCAGCAGTTTCGACAGGGCGACTGAAGCTTTCTTT.

The chain links TRBV7-8 to TRBJ1-6, with 7 positions matching TRBD1. The CDR3 has 16 residues. Germline V CDR1 and CDR2: SGHVS, FQNEAQ. The ends lost 3 bases at V and 5 bases at J; junction bases unmatched: 7. CDR3 DNA: TGTGCCAGCAGCTTTCTTGTGGGACAGCATAATTCACCCCTCCACTTT. It specifies CASSFLVGQHNSPLHF. Drawing the rest from reference TRBV7-8 and TRBJ1-6, the complete variable domain is GAGVSQSPRYKVAKRGQDVALRCDPISGHVSLFWYQQALGQGPEFLTYFQNEAQLDKSGLPSDRFFAERPEGSVSTLKIQRTQQEDSAVYLCASSFLVGQHNSPLHFGNGTRLTVT.

V and J are TRBV4-3 and TRBJ1-1; D not certain. Germline loops: CDR1 LGHNA, CDR2 YSLEER. The CDR3 is made up of 16 amino acids. Trimming left V 1 base short and J 6 bases short, with 18 bases between. CDR3 loop: CASSQGGEGPFSEAFF. The CDR3 bases are TGCGCCAGCAGCCAAGGAGGAGAAGGCCCCTTTTCTGAAGCTTTCTTT.

The V call is TRBV7-9, the J call TRBJ2-7; TRBD2 is a possible D gene (6 bases). Germline CDR1 reads SEHNR; CDR2 reads FQNEAQ (reference sequence). CDR3 length equals 15 residues. The V end was cut by 4 bases, the J end by 5 bases, with 18 bases between. The CDR3 loop reads CASSSRGTPGHEQYF. In DNA, the CDR3 is TGTGCCAGCAGCTCCCGGGGGACCCCGGGCCACGAGCAGTACTTC.

The gene calls are TRBV19 and TRBJ2-7; D gene unclear. CDR3 length: 14 amino acids. CDR1 and CDR2 (germline): LNHDA, SQIVND (reference sequence). Between the trimmed V and J ends, which lost 3 bases and 0 bases, there was a span of 9 bases. The CDR3 DNA sequence: TGTGCCAGTAGTATCTCCGGCTCCTCCTACGAGCAGTACTTC. Translated: CASSISGSSYEQYF.

The chain couples TRBV6-1 to TRBJ2-7; 7 bases are shared with TRBD1. The CDR3 sequence is 14 residues long. V trimming: 8 bases; J trimming: 0 bases; junction bases outside the gene matches: 7. Germline assignment: CDR1 MNHNS and CDR2 SASEGT. The CDR3 sequence is CASGRQGDSYEQYF. In DNA, the CDR3 is TGTGCCAGCGGCCGACAGGGCGACTCCTACGAGCAGTACTTC.

The rearrangement links TRBV6-5 to TRBJ2-7; TRBD1 matches 7 bases. Germline CDR1 reads MNHEY; CDR2 reads SVGAGI. The CDR3 has 15 amino acids. V lost 6 bases and J lost 0; bases outside the gene matches: 8. The CDR3 here is CASSRGTESSYEQYF. The CDR3, as DNA: TGTGCCAGCAGCCGAGGGACAGAGAGCTCCTACGAGCAGTACTTC.

This sequence joins TRBV4-3 and TRBJ2-7; tentative D call: TRBD2 (5 bases). The germline CDR1 and CDR2 sequences are LGHNA and YSLEER. The CDR3 is 13 residues long. V was pared by 4 bases and J by 7 bases, with 14 bases between. The CDR3: CASSLSGYGEQYF. CDR3 sequence (DNA): TGCGCCAGCAGCCTATCGGGGTACGGTGAGCAGTACTTC.

The chain joins TRBV7-2 to TRBJ1-6; D may be TRBD1 (6 bases). This CDR3 is built from 15 residues. V lost 7 bases to trimming and J lost 9 bases, with 19 bases between them. Germline assignment: CDR1 SGHTA and CDR2 FQGNSA. The CDR3 protein is CASKGGPRLVSPLHF. Written as DNA, the CDR3 is TGTGCCAGCAAGGGGGGGCCCCGTCTAGTTTCACCCCTCCACTTT. The variable domain in full, with the rest retrieved from reference TRBV7-2 and TRBJ1-6, is GAGVSQSPSNKVTEKGKDVELRCDPISGHTALYWYRQSLGQGLEFLIYFQGNSAPDKSGLPSDRFSAERTGGSVSTLTIQRTQQEDSAVYLCASKGGPRLVSPLHFGNGTRLTVT.

The chain employs TRBV6-1 and TRBJ2-7, with D hard to call. The CDR3 has 14 amino acids. CDR1 is MNHNS, CDR2 SASEGT, per germline. V was clipped by 4 bases and J by 0 bases, with 10 bases between them. In DNA form, the CDR3 reads TGTGCCAGCAGTGGGGCCTTGAGCTCCTACGAGCAGTACTTC. Translating gives CASSGALSSYEQYF.

The rearrangement joins TRBV7-6 to TRBJ2-3; perhaps TRBD2 as D (5 bases). CDR1 is SGHVS, CDR2 FNYEAQ, per germline. The CDR3 extends over 15 amino acids. V lost 0 bases, J lost 1 base, and 8 bases lay in between. The CDR3, as DNA: TGTGCCAGCAGCTTAGCCCTGGGAGGCACAGATACGCAGTATTTT. Translating gives CASSLALGGTDTQYF.

The chain links TRBV29-1 to TRBJ2-1, with TRBD1 matching 8 bases. Germline CDR1 is SQVTM and CDR2 is ANQGSEA. The ends lost 5 bases at V and 2 bases at J; junction bases unmatched: 14. The CDR3 loop spans 17 amino acids. CDR3 coding DNA: TGCAGCGTTTACTCGGGACAGGCAATATATCCCTACAATGAGCAGTTCTTC. It yields the protein CSVYSGQAIYPYNEQFF.

CDR3 coding DNA: TGTGCCAGCAGCCCACTCGGGACAAGATACAATGAGCAGTTCTTC. Encoded protein: CASSPLGTRYNEQFF. J is TRBJ2-1 and V is TRBV7-9; maybe TRBD1 (6 bases). Looked up from germline, CDR1 is SEHNR and CDR2 is FQNEAQ (reference sequence). V was cut by 5 bases and J by 4 bases, with 15 bases left in between. The CDR3 has 15 residues.

This chain joins TRBV4-1 and TRBJ2-2, with TRBD1 matching 8 bases. The CDR3 runs to 15 residues. Trimming at V came to 2 bases and at J to 3 bases, leaving 2 bases not matched to a gene. Germline lookup yields CDR1 MGHRA and CDR2 YSYEKL. CDR3 in amino acids: CASSQRGQDTGELFF. In nucleotides, the CDR3 is TGCGCCAGCAGCCAACGGGGACAGGACACCGGGGAGCTGTTTTTT.